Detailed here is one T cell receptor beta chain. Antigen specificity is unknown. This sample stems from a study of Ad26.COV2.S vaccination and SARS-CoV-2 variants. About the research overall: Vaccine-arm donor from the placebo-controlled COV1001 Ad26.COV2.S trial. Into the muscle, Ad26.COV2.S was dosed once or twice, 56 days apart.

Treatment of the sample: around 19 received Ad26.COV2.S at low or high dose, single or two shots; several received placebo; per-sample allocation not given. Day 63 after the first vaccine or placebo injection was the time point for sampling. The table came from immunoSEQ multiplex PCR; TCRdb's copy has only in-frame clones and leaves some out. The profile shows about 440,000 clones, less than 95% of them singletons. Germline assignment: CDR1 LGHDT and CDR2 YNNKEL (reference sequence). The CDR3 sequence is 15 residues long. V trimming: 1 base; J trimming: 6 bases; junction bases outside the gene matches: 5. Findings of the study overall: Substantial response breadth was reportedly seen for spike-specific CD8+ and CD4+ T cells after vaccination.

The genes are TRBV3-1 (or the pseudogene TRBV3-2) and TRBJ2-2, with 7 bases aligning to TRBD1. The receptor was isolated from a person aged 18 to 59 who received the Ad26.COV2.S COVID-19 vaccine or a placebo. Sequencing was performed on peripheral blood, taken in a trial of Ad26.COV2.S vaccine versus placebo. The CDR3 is CASSQGGQFAGELFF. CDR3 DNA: TGTGCCAGCAGCCAAGGGGGACAGTTCGCCGGGGAGCTGTTTTTT.